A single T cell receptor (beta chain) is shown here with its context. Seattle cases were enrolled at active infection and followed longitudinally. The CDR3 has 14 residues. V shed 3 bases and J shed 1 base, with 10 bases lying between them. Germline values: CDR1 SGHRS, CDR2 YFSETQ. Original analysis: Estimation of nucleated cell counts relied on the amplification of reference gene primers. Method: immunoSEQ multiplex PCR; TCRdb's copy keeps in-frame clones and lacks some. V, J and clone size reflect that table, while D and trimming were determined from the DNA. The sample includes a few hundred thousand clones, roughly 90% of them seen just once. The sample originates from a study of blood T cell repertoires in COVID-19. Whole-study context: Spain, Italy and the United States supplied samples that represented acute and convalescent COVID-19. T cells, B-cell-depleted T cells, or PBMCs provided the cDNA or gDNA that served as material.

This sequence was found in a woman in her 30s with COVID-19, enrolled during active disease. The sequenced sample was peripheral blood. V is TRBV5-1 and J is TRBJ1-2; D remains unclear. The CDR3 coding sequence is TGCGCCAGCAGCTCCGACGGGAATAACTATGGCTACACCTTC. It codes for CASSSDGNNYGYTF.